This T cell receptor (beta chain) emerged from a study of Tregs in tolerant kidney transplant recipients. Thawed PBMCs were FACS-sorted into unstimulated CD4+CD25+CD127- regulatory T cells, CD4+CD25- non-regulatory cells, CD4 and CD8 cells. Concerning this clone itself: Antigen specificity is unknown. A read error may produce the germline difference seen at one junction end.

Whole-study results and caveats: The small number of patients limits these findings pending further validation. Biological reproducibility was not directly addressed in this study.

This CDR3 has 11 amino acids. CDR1 and CDR2 (germline): GTSNPN, SVGIG (reference sequence). Libraries were prepared by immunoSEQ multiplex PCR; TCRdb keeps only in-frame clonotypes and omits some of them. The sample lists about 87,000 clones, 93% seen once, with 0.46% in the top ten. This specimen was CD4+ T cells from blood, taken before the transplant. The clonotype comes from a human donor who received a combined kidney and bone marrow transplant. The chain couples TRBV30 to TRBJ2-7; 7 bases fit TRBD2. CDR3 protein: CAGRDSHEQYF. The CDR3 DNA reads TGTGCCGGGAGGGACTCCCACGAGCAGTACTTC.